These 3 T cell receptor beta chains share one sample of origin, sequenced in a study of T cells in tumors after PD-1 blockade (dated by TCRdb to between 2018 and 2020). The time point label corresponds to: first of two pre-therapy site-matched biopsies 2 to 3 months apart. Library construction relied on the immunoSEQ multiplex PCR assay. In TCRdb, the immuneACCESS table is reduced to in-frame sequences with V and J assigned. These tables do not hold every clone; where another copy was compared, an unresolved V gene accounts for under half, and the others remain unexplained. The sample table records roughly 4,200 clones; approximately 73% of these occur just once. The top ten clonotypes cover 6% to 8% of the sample. This sample comprised tumor tissue, obtained before anti-PD-1 treatment. These receptors all come from a human donor with basal cell carcinoma.

Remarks on this clone: Relative to the germline gene, one junction end is altered; a read error may explain this. The chain couples TRBV24-1 to TRBJ2-7, with D maybe TRBD1 (6 bases). Germline values: CDR1 KGHDR, CDR2 SFDVKD. The CDR3 contains 13 residues. The CDR3 is CATSDYNTQGWGF. In DNA form, the CDR3 reads TGTGCCACCAGTGATTATAATACACAGGGTTGGGGCTTC.

The genes are TRBV19 and TRBJ1-5, with TRBD1 matching over 8 bases. Germline V gene sequence: CDR1 LNHDA, CDR2 SQIVND (reference sequence). The length of the CDR3 is 16 residues. V shed 4 bases and J 4 bases; nucleotides not matched to a gene: 9. CDR3 in amino acids: CASSNMDRAWNQPQHF. The CDR3 region has the DNA TGTGCCAGTAGTAACATGGACAGGGCGTGGAATCAGCCCCAGCATTTT.

This clone has a handful of counts. This sequence joins TRBV2 and TRBJ2-6, with TRBD1 matching over 9 bases. CDR3 size: 17 residues. The V gene end was trimmed by 6 bases and the J gene end by 4 bases; junction bases not matched to a gene: 10. CDR1 and CDR2 from the germline V gene are SNHLY and FYNNEI. Written as DNA, the CDR3 is TGTGCCAGCAGAACCGGGACAGGGCCCCTCGGGGCCAACGTCCTGACTTTC. It specifies CASRTGTGPLGANVLTF.